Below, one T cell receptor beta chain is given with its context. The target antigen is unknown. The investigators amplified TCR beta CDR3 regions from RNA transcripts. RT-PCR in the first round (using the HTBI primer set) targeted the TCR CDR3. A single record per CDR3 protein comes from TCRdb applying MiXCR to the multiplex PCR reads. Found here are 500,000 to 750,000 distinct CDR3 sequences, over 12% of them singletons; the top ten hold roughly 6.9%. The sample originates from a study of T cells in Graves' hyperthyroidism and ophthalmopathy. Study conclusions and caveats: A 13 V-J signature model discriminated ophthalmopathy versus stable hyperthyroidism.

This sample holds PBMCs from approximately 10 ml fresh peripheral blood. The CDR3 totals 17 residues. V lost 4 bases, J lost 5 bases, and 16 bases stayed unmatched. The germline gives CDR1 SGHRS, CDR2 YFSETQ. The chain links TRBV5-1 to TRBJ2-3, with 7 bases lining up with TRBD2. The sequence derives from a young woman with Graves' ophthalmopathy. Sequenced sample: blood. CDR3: CASSTAGGGTVRDTQYF. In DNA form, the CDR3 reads TGCGCCAGCAGCACCGCCGGCGGGGGTACTGTCCGAGATACGCAGTATTTT.